These 20 T cell receptor beta chains came from one sample sequenced in a study of Graves' ophthalmopathy and Graves' hyperthyroidism. RNA transcripts were the template, and TCR beta CDR3 regions were amplified from them. An initial RT-PCR round employing HTBI primers preceded a second-round multiplex PCR. TCRdb independently ran MiXCR on the multiplex PCR reads; one entry per CDR3 protein. Of 680,000 or so distinct CDR3 sequences listed, approximately 22% are singletons. The sequenced material came from peripheral blood. The source of these receptors is a young woman with stable Graves' hyperthyroidism. Some clones in this sample may be carry-over from other donors' samples.

This clonotype was detected ten times or more. The CDR3 sequence: CASSELQGNGYTF. In DNA, the CDR3 is TGTGCCAGCAGCGAACTGCAGGGAAATGGCTACACCTTC. The rearrangement uses TRBV6-1 and TRBJ1-2, with D perhaps matching TRBD1 (5 bases). V lost 6 bases, J lost 6 bases, and 14 bases lay in between. This CDR3 has 13 residues. From germline, CDR1 is MNHNS and CDR2 SASEGT.

In this sample, this clonotype turned up many times. The V gene is TRBV28, the J gene TRBJ2-7, with TRBD1 matching over 8 bases. Germline CDR1 and CDR2: MDHEN and SYDVKM. This CDR3 contains 15 residues. The junction had 5 bases not matched to a gene; V was cut back by 3 bases and J by 1 base. CDR3 sequence (DNA): TGTGCCAGCAGTTTCGGGCAGGGGGCGTCCTACGAGCAGTACTTC. Translated, it gives CASSFGQGASYEQYF.

The chain carries TRBV5-1 and TRBJ1-3; D call uncertain. Between the trimmed V and J ends, which lost 0 bases and 4 bases, there was a span of 8 bases. The CDR3 is made up of 14 amino acids. The germline CDR1 and CDR2 sequences are SGHRS and YFSETQ. The CDR3 region is CASSLEADGNTIYF. CDR3 coding DNA: TGCGCCAGCAGCTTGGAGGCAGACGGAAACACCATATATTTT.

This clonotype was found many times. The V call is TRBV7-9, the J call TRBJ2-7; 7 positions match TRBD1. The germline V gene encodes CDR1 SEHNR and CDR2 FQNEAQ (reference sequence). J was trimmed by 5 bases and V by 1 base; bases with no gene match: 8. There are 15 residues in the CDR3. The CDR3 DNA sequence: TGTGCCAGCAGCTTAGGACAGGGCCTACACAACGAGCAGTACTTC. The encoded protein is CASSLGQGLHNEQYF.

The rearrangement links TRBV12-3 or TRBV12-4 to TRBJ2-4; 8 nucleotides line up with TRBD2. The V and J ends lost 3 bases and 5 bases, in that order; junction bases with no gene match: 18. The CDR3 has 19 amino acids. The CDR3, as DNA: TGTGCCAGCAGTTTCGCGCTAGCGGGCGGTAAAAAACTCCAAAACATTCAGTACTTC. It codes for CASSFALAGGKKLQNIQYF.

The V call is TRBV30, the J call TRBJ1-6, with 7 positions matching TRBD1. The germline V gene encodes CDR1 GTSNPN and CDR2 SVGIG (reference sequence). Trimming took 4 bases from V and 0 from J; bases not matched to a gene: 3. This CDR3 has 15 amino acids. This CDR3 reads CAWTDRVSYNSPLHF. Here the CDR3 DNA reads TGTGCCTGGACCGACAGGGTCTCCTATAATTCACCCCTCCACTTT.

The V gene is TRBV11-2, the J gene TRBJ1-3, with D tentatively TRBD1 (5 bases). This CDR3 is 17 amino acids long. The V and J ends lost 6 bases and 0 bases respectively, with 18 bases between them. The V gene's germline CDR1 is SGHAT and CDR2 FQNNGV. This chain's CDR3 is CASRGYKGNSSGNTIYF. CDR3 in DNA: TGTGCCAGCAGGGGATATAAGGGGAACTCCTCTGGAAACACCATATATTTT.

The rearrangement links TRBV6-2 or TRBV6-3 to TRBJ1-2; maybe TRBD1 (5 bases). This CDR3 comprises 15 residues. The germline V gene encodes CDR1 MNHEY and CDR2 SVGEGT. V was cut by 2 bases and J by 0 bases, with 10 bases left in between. CDR3 DNA: TGTGCCAGCAGTTACCCACAGGTAGCTAACTATGGCTACACCTTC. Its protein is CASSYPQVANYGYTF.

This clonotype was seen a few times. A much larger clone is a single base away; this may be a read error. The chain uses TRBV20-1 and TRBJ1-1, with a tentative D call TRBD1 (5 bases). Per the germline V gene, CDR1 is DFQATT and CDR2 is SNEGSKA (reference sequence). The CDR3 runs to 14 residues. With 1 base removed from V and 0 bases from J, the gap between germline ends came to 9 bases. The CDR3 nucleotides are TGCAGTGCTAGAGGGGGACCGCTGAACACTGAAGCTTTCTTT. Amino acid sequence: CSARGGPLNTEAFF.

This clonotype was picked up many times. The chain has TRBV27 and TRBJ1-5; D gene ambiguous. V lost 7 bases, J lost 0 bases, and 19 bases lay in between. The CDR3 spans 17 residues. Germline V gene lookup returns CDR1 MNHEY and CDR2 SMNVEV (reference sequence). CDR3 region: CASKLRTALNSNQPQHF. CDR3 nucleotides: TGTGCCAGCAAACTACGGACCGCCCTTAATAGCAATCAGCCCCAGCATTTT.

This clonotype showed up many times. J is TRBJ2-7 and V is TRBV7-2; D possibly corresponds to TRBD1 (6 bases). There are 16 residues in the CDR3. V shed 4 bases and J shed 6 bases, with 22 bases lying between them. Looked up from germline, CDR1 is SGHTA and CDR2 is FQGNSA. The CDR3 spells CASSSSYRVLYCEQYF. Written as DNA, the CDR3 is TGTGCCAGCAGCTCATCCTACAGGGTTCTTTACTGCGAGCAGTACTTC.

This clonotype was counted between two and nine times. V and J are TRBV29-1 and TRBJ1-5; D remains unclear. V was clipped by 4 bases and J by 3 bases, with 10 bases between them. In germline, CDR1 is SQVTM, CDR2 ANQGSEA. The CDR3 is 13 residues long. The DNA of the CDR3 is TGCAGCGTTGTGCCCGGACTCAATCAGCCCCAGCATTTT. Translating it yields CSVVPGLNQPQHF.

In this sample, this clonotype turned up a few times. DNA of the CDR3: TGTGCCAGCAGCTCCGGGACGGTCGGTGGCTACACCTTC. Encoded protein: CASSSGTVGGYTF. This chain joins TRBV12-3 or TRBV12-4 and TRBJ1-2; D is possibly TRBD1 (5 bases). Trimming took off 6 bases at V and 7 bases at J, with 15 bases between the two ends. The CDR3 consists of 13 residues.

This chain links TRBV20-1 with TRBJ2-7; 7 bases align to TRBD2. The V segment lost 0 bases and the J segment 2 bases; nucleotides outside the gene matches: 10. CDR3 length: 16 amino acids. In germline, CDR1 is DFQATT, CDR2 SNEGSKA (reference sequence). In nucleotides, the CDR3 is TGCAGTGCTAGAGATTTGGCGCGGGAGTGGACCTACGAGCAGTACTTC. Amino acid sequence: CSARDLAREWTYEQYF.

The V and J genes are TRBV30 and TRBJ2-2, with TRBD2 as a possible D gene (5 bases). CDR3 size: 13 residues. V was pared by 3 bases and J by 2 bases, with 7 bases between. Per the germline V gene, CDR1 is GTSNPN and CDR2 is SVGIG (reference sequence). DNA for the CDR3: TGTGCCTGGAGGCGACTAAACACCGGGGAGCTGTTTTTT. Translated, it gives CAWRRLNTGELFF.

The genes are TRBV6-5 and TRBJ2-1, with D perhaps matching TRBD1 (6 bases). The V and J ends lost 2 bases and 8 bases respectively, with 13 bases between them. CDR1 is MNHEY and CDR2 is SVGAGI in the germline V gene. CDR3 length: 14 residues. CDR3 region: CASSYRTGIYEQFF. In DNA, the CDR3 is TGTGCCAGCAGTTACAGAACAGGGATCTATGAGCAGTTCTTC.

This clonotype has a handful of counts. Since a much larger clone is just one base distant, this may be a read error. The chain is built from TRBV6-2 or TRBV6-3 and TRBJ2-2; D is undetermined. Germline assignment: CDR1 MNHEY and CDR2 SVGEGT. V gave up 5 bases and J gave up 5 bases, with 15 bases separating them. The CDR3 covers 15 residues. This CDR3 reads CASSDRIDRTGELFF. CDR3 nucleotide sequence: TGTGCCAGCAGTGATCGGATAGATCGAACCGGGGAGCTGTTTTTT.

This clonotype has ten or more counts. The rearrangement uses TRBV27 and TRBJ1-2; D unresolved. The CDR3 has 13 residues. CDR1 is MNHEY, CDR2 SMNVEV, per germline (reference sequence). V shed 5 bases and J shed 5 bases, with 12 bases lying between them. The CDR3 is CASSPGVTYGYTF. The CDR3 DNA follows: TGTGCCAGCAGTCCCGGGGTGACGTATGGCTACACCTTC.

CDR3 in amino acids: CASSLSTGREYEQYF. The DNA for the CDR3 is TGTGCCAGCAGTTTATCGACAGGGAGGGAATACGAGCAGTACTTC. This chain joins TRBV27 and TRBJ2-7, with D perhaps matching TRBD1 or TRBD2 (7 bases each). From germline, CDR1 is MNHEY and CDR2 SMNVEV (reference sequence). The CDR3 has 15 residues. V lost 0 bases and J 4 bases, leaving 13 bases between the germline ends.

This clonotype was observed at least ten times. The chain recombines TRBV12-3 or TRBV12-4 with TRBJ2-2; a possible D gene is TRBD1 (6 bases). V shed 1 base and J shed 4 bases, with 7 bases lying between them. CDR3 length: 14 residues. In DNA, the CDR3 is TGTGCCAGCAGTTTAGGAGGGGGCACCGGGGAGCTGTTTTTT. Translation gives CASSLGGGTGELFF.